This T cell receptor (beta chain) was identified in a study of brain T cells in children with intractable seizures. General study points: Pre-surgery blood may have been undersampled, hiding some clones.

This table comes from immunoSEQ multiplex PCR, and its TCRdb copy is limited to in-frame clones, with some not included. The sample contains 95,000 to 120,000 clones, approximately 94% of which appear only once. Germline V lookup: CDR1 SEHNR, CDR2 FQNEAQ (reference sequence). This CDR3 comprises 14 residues. Deletions cut 5 bases from V and 1 base from J, with 11 bases between. Comments on this clone: Its antigen is not identified.

The sequenced cases were selected for having the highest brain T cell transcript signatures. The specimen comprised peripheral blood, sampled at surgery. The sequence derives from a boy younger than two with hemimegalencephaly and intractable seizures. This chain joins TRBV7-9 and TRBJ2-5; TRBD1 might be the D (6 bases). The CDR3 DNA reads as TGTGCCAGCAGCCCGGACAGCCCCCAAGAGACCCAGTACTTC. Translated: CASSPDSPQETQYF.